The 24 T cell receptor beta chains below all came from one sample that was sequenced in a study of beta chain features in type 1 diabetes. TCRB transcripts that were expressed got sequenced, as all of the isolated RNA had been reverse transcribed. Profiled with immunoSEQ multiplex PCR; TCRdb holds only in-frame clones, not every one. Here the sample spans 300,000 to 400,000 clones, 13% being singletons. General study results and limits: TCRB CDR3s were moderately but significantly shorter in Type 1 diabetes patients in all four CD4+ subsets.

Which antigens these TCRs recognize remains unknown. Sequencing used naive CD4+ T cells from blood. The receptors stem from a woman under 30 with type 1 diabetes.

This clone showed up just a few times. The chain links TRBV10-2 to TRBJ2-7, with TRBD2 identical over 11 bases. This CDR3 has 14 amino acids. From germline, CDR1 is WSHSY and CDR2 SAAADI. V was clipped by 5 bases and J by 5 bases; unmatched bases: 5. The CDR3 DNA follows: TGCGCCAGCAGTTCGACTAGCGGGATACACGAGCAGTACTTC. Amino acid sequence: CASSSTSGIHEQYF.

This CDR3 is CASKTGGDGTHSQYF. The CDR3 bases are TGTGCCAGCAAAACTGGGGGGGACGGAACTCACTCGCAGTATTTT. The chain joins TRBV9 to TRBJ2-3, with 7 bases that match TRBD2. Looked up from germline, CDR1 is SGDLS and CDR2 is YYNGEE. This CDR3 has 15 residues. J was trimmed by 10 bases and V by 6 bases; bases with no gene match: 17. The entire variable domain, with the rest obtained from reference TRBV9 and TRBJ2-3, is as follows: DSGVTQTPKHLITATGQRVTLRCSPRSGDLSVYWYQQSLDQGLQFLIQYYNGEERAKGNILERFSAQQFPDLHSELNLSSLELGDSALYFCASKTGGDGTHSQYFGPGTRLTVL.

The rearrangement joins TRBV30 to TRBJ2-1, with D possibly matching TRBD1 (6 bases). The V gene's germline CDR1 is GTSNPN and CDR2 SVGIG (reference sequence). The CDR3 length is 13 residues. V was pared by 5 bases and J by 4 bases, with 12 bases between. Here the CDR3 reads CAWWDTPYNEQFF. CDR3 nucleotide sequence: TGTGCCTGGTGGGACACTCCATACAATGAGCAGTTCTTC.

This clone was detected only a few times. The chain joins TRBV28 to TRBJ2-3; D unclear. This CDR3 comprises 10 residues. The germline V and J ends were trimmed by 10 bases and 6 bases, with 8 bases remaining between them. Germline V gives CDR1 MDHEN, CDR2 SYDVKM. In DNA form, the CDR3 reads TGTGCCATCAAGAGGGATACGCAGTATTTT. Translating gives CAIKRDTQYF.

The J gene is TRBJ2-5, the V gene TRBV30; D is uncertain. The CDR3 consists of 13 residues. Trimming took 3 bases from V and 1 from J, leaving 9 bases between them. Germline CDR1 and CDR2: GTSNPN and SVGIG (reference sequence). CDR3 region: CAWRAMSQETQYF. The CDR3 bases are TGTGCCTGGAGAGCGATGAGCCAAGAGACCCAGTACTTC.

This clone was detected a few times. The rearrangement joins TRBV2 to TRBJ1-1; D ambiguous. V gave up 2 bases and J gave up 4 bases, with 11 bases separating them. The germline CDR1 and CDR2 sequences are SNHLY and FYNNEI. The length of the CDR3 is 14 residues. The CDR3 region has the DNA TGTGCCAGCAGTGAACCGCGGGAGGGCACTGAAGCTTTCTTT. Its translation is CASSEPREGTEAFF.

This clone has just a few counts. The chain employs TRBV7-2 and TRBJ1-2; no firm D call. In germline, CDR1 is SGHTA, CDR2 FQGNSA. This CDR3 is built from 12 residues. The V gene lost 6 bases and the J gene lost 4 bases, with 9 bases spanning the gap. The CDR3 DNA sequence: TGTGCCAGCAGTTCCCCTCGCTATGGCTACACCTTC. It is translated as CASSSPRYGYTF.

This clone was detected a few times. The V and J genes are TRBV29-1 and TRBJ2-3; 11 bases match TRBD2. The junction had 1 base not matched to a gene; V was cut back by 0 bases and J by 2 bases. The CDR3 extends over 15 amino acids. The germline V gene has CDR1 SQVTM and CDR2 ANQGSEA. The CDR3 DNA reads TGCAGCGTTGAAGAACTAGCGGGAGCCACAGATACGCAGTATTTT. Amino acid sequence: CSVEELAGATDTQYF.

This sequence joins TRBV6-5 and TRBJ2-7; 10 positions agree with TRBD1. The CDR3 runs to 14 residues. Germline trimming cut 5 bases from V and 9 bases from J; bases unmatched to any gene: 10. CDR1 is MNHEY and CDR2 is SVGAGI in the germline V gene. CDR3 sequence: CASSHPGQGRVQYF. The CDR3 region has the DNA TGTGCCAGCAGTCACCCGGGACAGGGGAGGGTGCAGTACTTC.

V gene TRBV29-1 combines with J gene TRBJ2-5; 7 positions agree with TRBD2. Germline V lookup: CDR1 SQVTM, CDR2 ANQGSEA. CDR3 size: 15 residues. The ends lost 5 bases at V and 4 bases at J; junction bases unmatched: 13. CDR3 nucleotides: TGCAGCGTTATGGGACGGCGGGAGAGGTTAGAGACCCAGTACTTC. Translation: CSVMGRRERLETQYF.

This clone has just a few counts. The chain is built from TRBV4-2 and TRBJ2-5; D perhaps matches TRBD2 (5 bases). CDR3 length: 14 amino acids. The germline gives CDR1 LGHNA, CDR2 YNFKEQ. V was trimmed by 4 bases and J by 3 bases, leaving 12 bases between them. The DNA for the CDR3 is TGTGCCAGCAGCCTAACGACTACCGAAGAGACCCAGTACTTC. Translation: CASSLTTTEETQYF.

The sample holds a few counts of this clone. The CDR3 sequence: CASMLAAPYEQYF. The CDR3 nucleotides are TGTGCCAGCATGCTAGCGGCTCCCTACGAGCAGTACTTC. V and J are TRBV2 and TRBJ2-7, with 7 bases that match TRBD2. This CDR3 is built from 13 residues. Germline loops: CDR1 SNHLY, CDR2 FYNNEI. The ends lost 7 bases at V and 2 bases at J; junction bases unmatched: 5.

The chain links TRBV30 to TRBJ2-2, with D perhaps matching TRBD1 (5 bases). The CDR3 extends over 15 amino acids. Germline lookup yields CDR1 GTSNPN and CDR2 SVGIG (reference sequence). V shed 0 bases and J shed 6 bases, with 14 bases lying between them. This CDR3 is CAWSVGVEGAGELFF. The CDR3 DNA sequence: TGTGCCTGGAGTGTAGGGGTGGAAGGGGCCGGGGAGCTGTTTTTT.

This chain links TRBV7-2 with TRBJ2-5; 7 nucleotides match TRBD2. V shed 4 bases and J 7 bases; nucleotides not matched to a gene: 6. The germline CDR1 and CDR2 sequences are SGHTA and FQGNSA. CDR3 length: 13 residues. The DNA for the CDR3 is TGTGCCAGCAGCTCGCATGGGGGGGGGACCCAGTACTTC. Amino acids: CASSSHGGGTQYF.

This clone was observed a handful of times. The V gene is TRBV5-1, the J gene TRBJ2-1; 11 bases map to TRBD2. The V gene's germline CDR1 is SGHRS and CDR2 YFSETQ. With 3 bases clipped from V and 5 bases from J, the junction kept 7 bases outside the gene matches. The CDR3 loop spans 16 amino acids. The CDR3 is CASSSGTSGVHNEQFF. CDR3 nucleotides: TGCGCCAGCAGCTCCGGGACTAGCGGAGTCCACAATGAGCAGTTCTTC.

This clone was observed a few times. This chain uses TRBV15 with TRBJ2-3; 7 nucleotides align to TRBD2. Germline lookup yields CDR1 LNHNV and CDR2 YYDKDF (reference sequence). This CDR3 spans 17 amino acids. The J segment lost 4 bases and the V segment lost 1 base, leaving 11 bases of the junction unmatched. CDR3 sequence: CATSRGLDAGGADTQYF. The CDR3 DNA sequence: TGTGCCACCAGCAGAGGCCTAGACGCTGGGGGGGCAGATACGCAGTATTTT.

This sequence joins TRBV19 and TRBJ2-3, with TRBD1 matching over 9 bases. Per the germline V gene, CDR1 is LNHDA and CDR2 is SQIVND (reference sequence). This CDR3 contains 15 residues. V lost 5 bases and J lost 4; bases outside the gene matches: 7. The CDR3 spells CASSSWGQGSDTQYF. CDR3 in DNA: TGTGCCAGTAGTTCCTGGGGACAGGGTTCAGATACGCAGTATTTT.

With regard to this clone: This CDR3 is also generated by other DNA sequences in the sample. This chain connects TRBV15 to TRBJ2-7; TRBD1 matches 9 bases. Losses at the gene ends were 3 bases for V and 0 bases for J; bases not matched to a gene: 0. The CDR3 is 14 residues long. Looked up from germline, CDR1 is LNHNV and CDR2 is YYDKDF (reference sequence). This chain's CDR3 is CATSRDRGSYEQYF. Written as DNA, the CDR3 is TGTGCCACCAGCAGGGACAGGGGCTCCTACGAGCAGTACTTC.

The rearrangement uses TRBV4-3 and TRBJ2-1; the match to TRBD2 covers 8 bases. This CDR3 has 15 residues. The germline V gene has CDR1 LGHNA and CDR2 YSLEER. V was clipped by 3 bases and J by 11 bases; unmatched bases: 12. The CDR3 reads CASSHLGLVRAQQFF. In nucleotides, the CDR3 is TGCGCCAGCAGCCATCTGGGACTAGTCCGTGCTCAGCAGTTCTTC.

Concerning this clone itself: This sample also contains other DNA sequences that code for the same CDR3. This chain links TRBV7-9 with TRBJ2-1, with TRBD2 matching over 13 bases. The V segment lost 6 bases and the J segment 5 bases; nucleotides outside the gene matches: 4. In germline, CDR1 is SEHNR, CDR2 FQNEAQ (reference sequence). The CDR3 extends over 15 amino acids. The CDR3 loop is CASSPGLAGNNEQFF. In DNA, the CDR3 is TGTGCCAGCAGTCCGGGACTAGCGGGAAACAATGAGCAGTTCTTC.

The chain has TRBV6-5 and TRBJ2-3; the D gene is possibly TRBD2 (6 bases). From germline, CDR1 is MNHEY and CDR2 SVGAGI. V lost 6 bases, J lost 3 bases, and 16 bases lay in between. This CDR3 region has 15 residues. DNA of the CDR3: TGTGCCAGCAGCTACGACGGGAGAATAACAGATACGCAGTATTTT. Protein product: CASSYDGRITDTQYF.

The chain has TRBV13 and TRBJ1-1, with 8 nucleotides matching TRBD1. The CDR3 contains 16 residues. V shed 2 bases and J 5 bases; nucleotides not matched to a gene: 10. From germline, CDR1 is PRHDT and CDR2 FYEKMQ (reference sequence). The CDR3 reads CASSLFPQQGGTEAFF. The CDR3 DNA reads TGTGCCAGCAGCTTATTCCCTCAACAGGGGGGGACTGAAGCTTTCTTT.

This clone was detected a few times. The DNA of the CDR3 is TGCAGCGTCGCTCCCTGGGACAGGGGGAACATTCAGTACTTC. It translates to CSVAPWDRGNIQYF. The V and J genes are TRBV29-1 and TRBJ2-4; TRBD1 agrees at 11 bases. Germline V lookup: CDR1 SQVTM, CDR2 ANQGSEA. V gave up 6 bases and J gave up 7 bases; unmatched junction bases: 8. The CDR3 contains 14 residues.

The chain joins TRBV27 to TRBJ2-7; 10 bases align to TRBD1. The germline CDR1 and CDR2 sequences are MNHEY and SMNVEV (reference sequence). The CDR3 spans 15 residues. V shed 6 bases, J shed 6 bases, and the junction held 11 bases outside the gene matches. The CDR3 DNA reads TGTGCCAGCAGGACCCCGGGACAGGGGAAGGGCGAGCAGTACTTC. As protein: CASRTPGQGKGEQYF.